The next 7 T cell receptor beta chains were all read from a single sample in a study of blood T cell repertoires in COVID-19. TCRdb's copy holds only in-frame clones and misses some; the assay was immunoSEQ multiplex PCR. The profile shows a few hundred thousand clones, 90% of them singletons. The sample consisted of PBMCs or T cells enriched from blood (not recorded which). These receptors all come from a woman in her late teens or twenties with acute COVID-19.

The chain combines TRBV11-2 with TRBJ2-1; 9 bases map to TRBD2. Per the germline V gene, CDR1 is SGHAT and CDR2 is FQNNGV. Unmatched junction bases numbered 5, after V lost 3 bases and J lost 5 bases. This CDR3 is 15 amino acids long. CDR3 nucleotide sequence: TGTGCCAGCAGCTTTAGCGGGAGCCAGAACAATGAGCAGTTCTTC. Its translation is CASSFSGSQNNEQFF.

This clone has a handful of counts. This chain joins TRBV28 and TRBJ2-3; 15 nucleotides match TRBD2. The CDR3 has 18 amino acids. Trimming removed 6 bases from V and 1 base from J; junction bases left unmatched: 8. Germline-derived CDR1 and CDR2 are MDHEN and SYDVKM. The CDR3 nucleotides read TGTGCCAGCAGGACCCTAGGGACTAGCGGGAGGCGCACAGATACGCAGTATTTT. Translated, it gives CASRTLGTSGRRTDTQYF. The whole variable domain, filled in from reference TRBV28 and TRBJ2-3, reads DVKVTQSSRYLVKRTGEKVFLECVQDMDHENMFWYRQDPGLGLRLIYFSYDVKMKEKGDIPEGYSVSREKKERFSLILESASTNQTSMYLCASRTLGTSGRRTDTQYFGPGTRLTVL.

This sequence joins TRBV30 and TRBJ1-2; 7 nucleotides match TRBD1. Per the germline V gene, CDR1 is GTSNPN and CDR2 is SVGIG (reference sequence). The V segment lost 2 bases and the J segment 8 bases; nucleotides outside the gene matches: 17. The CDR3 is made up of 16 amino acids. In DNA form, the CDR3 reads TGTGCCTGGAGTCCTTACCCCCGCGACAGGGCGAGCGGCTACACCTTC. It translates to CAWSPYPRDRASGYTF.

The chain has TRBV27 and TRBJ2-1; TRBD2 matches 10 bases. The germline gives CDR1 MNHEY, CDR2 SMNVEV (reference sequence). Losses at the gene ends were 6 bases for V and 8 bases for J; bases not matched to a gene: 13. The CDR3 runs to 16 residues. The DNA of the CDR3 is TGTGCCAGCAGCCGGAAGAGCGGGAGGGCCACGGATGAGCAGTTCTTC. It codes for CASSRKSGRATDEQFF.

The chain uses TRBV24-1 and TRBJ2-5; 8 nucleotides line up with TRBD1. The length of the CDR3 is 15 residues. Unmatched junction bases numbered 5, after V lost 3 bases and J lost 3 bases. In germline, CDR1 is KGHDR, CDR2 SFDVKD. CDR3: CATSDTGQGKETQYF. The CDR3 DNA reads TGTGCCACCAGTGATACTGGACAGGGAAAAGAGACCCAGTACTTC.

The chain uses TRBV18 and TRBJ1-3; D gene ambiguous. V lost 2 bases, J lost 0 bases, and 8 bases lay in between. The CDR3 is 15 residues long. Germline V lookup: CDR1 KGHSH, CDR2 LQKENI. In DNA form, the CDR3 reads TGTGCCAGCTCACCAGAGCAAGTCTCTGGAAACACCATATATTTT. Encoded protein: CASSPEQVSGNTIYF. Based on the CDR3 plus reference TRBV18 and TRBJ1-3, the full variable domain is NAGVMQNPRHLVRRRGQEARLRCSPMKGHSHVYWYRQLPEEGLKFMVYLQKENIIDESGMPKERFSAEFPKEGPSILRIQQVVRGDSAAYFCASSPEQVSGNTIYFGEGSWLTVV.

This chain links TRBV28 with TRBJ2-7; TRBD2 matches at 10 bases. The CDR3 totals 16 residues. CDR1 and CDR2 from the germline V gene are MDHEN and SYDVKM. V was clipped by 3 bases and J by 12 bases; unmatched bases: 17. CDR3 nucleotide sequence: TGTGCCAGCAGTTTGGGGCCGGGACTAGCGACCCCTTCGCGGTACTTC. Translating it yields CASSLGPGLATPSRYF.